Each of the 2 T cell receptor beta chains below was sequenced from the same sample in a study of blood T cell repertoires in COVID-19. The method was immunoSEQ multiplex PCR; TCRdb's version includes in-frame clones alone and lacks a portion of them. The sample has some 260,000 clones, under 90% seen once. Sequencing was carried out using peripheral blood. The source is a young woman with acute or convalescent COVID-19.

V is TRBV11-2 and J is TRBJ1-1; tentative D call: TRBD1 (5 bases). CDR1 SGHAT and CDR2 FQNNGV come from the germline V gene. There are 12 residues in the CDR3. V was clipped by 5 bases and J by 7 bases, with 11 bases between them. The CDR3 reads CASSGGGYEAFF. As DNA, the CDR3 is TGTGCCAGCAGCGGGGGGGGATATGAAGCTTTCTTT. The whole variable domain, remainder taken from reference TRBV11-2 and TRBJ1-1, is EAGVAQSPRYKIIEKRQSVAFWCNPISGHATLYWYQQILGQGPKLLIQFQNNGVVDDSQLPKDRFSAERLKGVDSTLKIQPAKLEDSAVYLCASSGGGYEAFFGQGTRLTVV.

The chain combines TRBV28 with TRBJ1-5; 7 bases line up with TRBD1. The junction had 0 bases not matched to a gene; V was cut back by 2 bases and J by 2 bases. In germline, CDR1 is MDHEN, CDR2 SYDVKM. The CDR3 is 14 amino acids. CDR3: CASSLGTGNQPQHF. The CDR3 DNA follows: TGTGCCAGCAGTTTAGGGACAGGCAATCAGCCCCAGCATTTT.